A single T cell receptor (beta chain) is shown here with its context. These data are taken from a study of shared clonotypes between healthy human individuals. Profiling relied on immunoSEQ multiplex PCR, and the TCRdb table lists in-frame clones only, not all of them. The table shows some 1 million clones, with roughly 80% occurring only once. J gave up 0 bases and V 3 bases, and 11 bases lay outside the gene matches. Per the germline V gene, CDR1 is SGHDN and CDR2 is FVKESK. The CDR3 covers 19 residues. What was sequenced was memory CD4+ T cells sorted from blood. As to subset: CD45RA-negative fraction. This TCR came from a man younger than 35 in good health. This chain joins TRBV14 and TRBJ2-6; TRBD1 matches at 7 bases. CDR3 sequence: CASSQVPGQFLSGANVLTF. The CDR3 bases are TGTGCCAGCAGCCAGGTTCCGGGACAGTTTCTCTCTGGGGCCAACGTCCTGACTTTC.